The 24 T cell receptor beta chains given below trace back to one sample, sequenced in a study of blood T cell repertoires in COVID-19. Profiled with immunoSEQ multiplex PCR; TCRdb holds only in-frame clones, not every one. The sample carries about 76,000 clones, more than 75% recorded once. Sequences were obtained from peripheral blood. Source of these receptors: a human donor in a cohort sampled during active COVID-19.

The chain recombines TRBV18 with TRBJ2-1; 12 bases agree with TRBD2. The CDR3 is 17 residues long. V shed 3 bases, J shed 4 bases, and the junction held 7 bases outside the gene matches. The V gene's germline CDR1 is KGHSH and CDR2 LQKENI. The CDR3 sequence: CASSPRLAGVAYNEQFF. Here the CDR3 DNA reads TGTGCCAGCTCACCCAGACTAGCGGGGGTGGCGTACAATGAGCAGTTCTTC.

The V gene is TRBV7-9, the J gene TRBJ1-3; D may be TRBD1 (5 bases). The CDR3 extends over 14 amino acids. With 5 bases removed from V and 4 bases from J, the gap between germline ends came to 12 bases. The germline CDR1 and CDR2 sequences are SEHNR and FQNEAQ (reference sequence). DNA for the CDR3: TGTGCCAGCAGCCCAGGAGACAGCGGAAACACCATATATTTT. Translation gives CASSPGDSGNTIYF.

CDR3 in DNA: TGTGCCAGCAGCTACTGGACAGGGGATGGCTACACCTTC. Its protein is CASSYWTGDGYTF. The V call is TRBV5-5, the J call TRBJ1-2; 9 bases line up with TRBD1. CDR3 size: 13 residues. Germline lookup yields CDR1 SGHKS and CDR2 YYEKEE (reference sequence). The V and J ends lost 3 bases and 6 bases, in that order; junction bases with no gene match: 3.

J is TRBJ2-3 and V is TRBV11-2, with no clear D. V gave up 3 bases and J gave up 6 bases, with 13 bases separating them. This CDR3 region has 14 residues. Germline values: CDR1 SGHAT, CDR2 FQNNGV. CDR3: CASSLRPNFDTQYF. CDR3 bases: TGTGCCAGCAGCTTGAGGCCTAATTTCGATACGCAGTATTTT.

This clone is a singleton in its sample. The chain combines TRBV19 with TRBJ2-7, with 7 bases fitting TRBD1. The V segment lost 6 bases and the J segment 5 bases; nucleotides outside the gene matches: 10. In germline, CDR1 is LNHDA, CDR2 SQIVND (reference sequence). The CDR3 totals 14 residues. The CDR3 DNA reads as TGTGCCAGTAGCCTGGAAGGGGGCCCCCACGAGCAGTACTTC. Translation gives CASSLEGGPHEQYF.

CDR3 bases: TGTGCCAGCACCGGAACAGGGGGCAATGGCTACACCTTC. Its protein is CASTGTGGNGYTF. The chain has TRBV14 and TRBJ1-2, with 9 positions matching TRBD1. CDR3 size: 13 residues. Germline CDR1 SGHDN, CDR2 FVKESK. The V gene end was trimmed by 7 bases and the J gene end by 6 bases; junction bases not matched to a gene: 6.

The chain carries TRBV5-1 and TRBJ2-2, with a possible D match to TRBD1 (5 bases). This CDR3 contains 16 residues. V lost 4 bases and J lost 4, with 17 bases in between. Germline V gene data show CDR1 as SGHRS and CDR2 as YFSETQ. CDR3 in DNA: TGCGCCAGCAGCACCCGACAGCTAGAGAGCACCGGGGAGCTGTTTTTT. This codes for CASSTRQLESTGELFF. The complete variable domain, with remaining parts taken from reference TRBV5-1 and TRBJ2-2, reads KAGVTQTPRYLIKTRGQQVTLSCSPISGHRSVSWYQQTPGQGLQFLFEYFSETQRNKGNFPGRFSGRQFSNSRSEMNVSTLELGDSALYLCASSTRQLESTGELFFGEGSRLTVL.

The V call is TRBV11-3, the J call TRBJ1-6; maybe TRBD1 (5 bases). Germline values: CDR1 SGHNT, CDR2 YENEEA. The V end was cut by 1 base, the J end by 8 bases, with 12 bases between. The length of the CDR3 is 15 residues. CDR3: CASSLVPPGDSPLHF. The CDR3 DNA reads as TGTGCCAGCAGCTTAGTGCCCCCGGGGGATTCACCCCTCCACTTT.

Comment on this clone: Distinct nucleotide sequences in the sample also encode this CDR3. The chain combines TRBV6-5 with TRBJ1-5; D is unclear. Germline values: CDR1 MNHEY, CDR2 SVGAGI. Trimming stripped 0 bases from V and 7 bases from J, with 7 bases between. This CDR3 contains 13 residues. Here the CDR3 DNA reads TGTGCCAGCAGTTACTCTCGCGGACAGCCCCAGCATTTT. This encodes CASSYSRGQPQHF.

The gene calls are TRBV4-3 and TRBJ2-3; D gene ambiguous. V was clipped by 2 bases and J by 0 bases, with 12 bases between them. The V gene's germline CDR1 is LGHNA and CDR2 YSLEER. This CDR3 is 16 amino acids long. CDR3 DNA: TGCGCCAGCAGCCAAACTGGAGCCACCAGCACAGATACGCAGTATTTT. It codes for CASSQTGATSTDTQYF.

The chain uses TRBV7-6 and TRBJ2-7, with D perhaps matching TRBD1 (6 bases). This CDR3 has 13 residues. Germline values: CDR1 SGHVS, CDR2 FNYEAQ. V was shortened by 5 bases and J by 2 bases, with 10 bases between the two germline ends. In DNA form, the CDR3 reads TGTGCCAGCAGCAGACAGGAGACCTACGAGCAGTACTTC. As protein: CASSRQETYEQYF. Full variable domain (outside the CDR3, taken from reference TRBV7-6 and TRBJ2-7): GAGVSQSPRYKVTKRGQDVALRCDPISGHVSLYWYRQALGQGPEFLTYFNYEAQQDKSGLPNDRFSAERPEGSISTLTIQRTEQRDSAMYRCASSRQETYEQYFGPGTRLTVT.

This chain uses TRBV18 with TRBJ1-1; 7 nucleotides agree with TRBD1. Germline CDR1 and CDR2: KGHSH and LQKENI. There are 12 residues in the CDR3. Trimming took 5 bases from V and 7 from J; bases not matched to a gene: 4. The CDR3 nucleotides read TGTGCCAGCTCAGAGAGGACAGGTGAAGCTTTCTTT. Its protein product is CASSERTGEAFF.

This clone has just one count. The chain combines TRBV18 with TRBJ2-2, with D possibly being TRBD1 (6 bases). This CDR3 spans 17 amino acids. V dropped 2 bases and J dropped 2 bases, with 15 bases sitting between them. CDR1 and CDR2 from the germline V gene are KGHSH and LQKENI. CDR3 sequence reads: CASSPTTGTYNTGELFF. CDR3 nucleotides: TGTGCCAGCTCACCAACTACAGGGACGTACAACACCGGGGAGCTGTTTTTT.

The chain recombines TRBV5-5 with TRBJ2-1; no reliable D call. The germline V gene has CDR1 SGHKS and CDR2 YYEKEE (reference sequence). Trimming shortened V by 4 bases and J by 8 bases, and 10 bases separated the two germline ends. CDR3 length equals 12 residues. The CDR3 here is CASSPQMYEQFF. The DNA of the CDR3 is TGTGCCAGCAGCCCCCAAATGTATGAGCAGTTCTTC.

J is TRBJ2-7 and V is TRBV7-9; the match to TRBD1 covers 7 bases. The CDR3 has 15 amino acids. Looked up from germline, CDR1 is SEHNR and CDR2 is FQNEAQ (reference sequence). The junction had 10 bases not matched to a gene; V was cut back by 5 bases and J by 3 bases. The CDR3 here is CASSRAETGFYEQYF. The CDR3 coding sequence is TGTGCCAGCAGCCGGGCCGAGACAGGGTTCTACGAGCAGTACTTC.

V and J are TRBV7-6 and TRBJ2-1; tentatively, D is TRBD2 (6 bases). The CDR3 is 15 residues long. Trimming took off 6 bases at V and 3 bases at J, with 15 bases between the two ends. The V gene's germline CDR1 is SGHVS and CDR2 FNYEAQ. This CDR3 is CASSSGVGLYNEQFF. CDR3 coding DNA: TGTGCCAGCAGTTCGGGGGTAGGGCTCTACAATGAGCAGTTCTTC.

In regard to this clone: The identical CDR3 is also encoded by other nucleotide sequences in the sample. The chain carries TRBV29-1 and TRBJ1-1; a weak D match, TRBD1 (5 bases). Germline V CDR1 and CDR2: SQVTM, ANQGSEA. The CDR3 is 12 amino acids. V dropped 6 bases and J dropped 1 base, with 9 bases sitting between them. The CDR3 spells CSVDRGNTEAFF. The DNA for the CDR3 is TGCAGCGTCGATAGGGGGAACACTGAAGCTTTCTTT.

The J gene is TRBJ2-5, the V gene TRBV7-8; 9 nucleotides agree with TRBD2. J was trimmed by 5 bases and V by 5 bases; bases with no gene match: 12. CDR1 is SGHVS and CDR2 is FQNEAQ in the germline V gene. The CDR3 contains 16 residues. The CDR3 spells CASSQIWRGGRETQYF. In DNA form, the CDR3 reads TGTGCCAGCAGCCAGATCTGGCGGGGGGGCCGTGAGACCCAGTACTTC. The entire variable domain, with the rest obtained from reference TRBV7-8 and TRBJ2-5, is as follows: GAGVSQSPRYKVAKRGQDVALRCDPISGHVSLFWYQQALGQGPEFLTYFQNEAQLDKSGLPSDRFFAERPEGSVSTLKIQRTQQEDSAVYLCASSQIWRGGRETQYFGPGTRLLVL.

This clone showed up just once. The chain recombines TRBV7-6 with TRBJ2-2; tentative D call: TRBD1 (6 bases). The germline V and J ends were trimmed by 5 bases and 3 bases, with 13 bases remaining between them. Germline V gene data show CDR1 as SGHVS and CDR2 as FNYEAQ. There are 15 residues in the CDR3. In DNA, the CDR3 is TGTGCCAGCAGCGAGACGCAGGGGTACACCGGGGAGCTGTTTTTT. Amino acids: CASSETQGYTGELFF.

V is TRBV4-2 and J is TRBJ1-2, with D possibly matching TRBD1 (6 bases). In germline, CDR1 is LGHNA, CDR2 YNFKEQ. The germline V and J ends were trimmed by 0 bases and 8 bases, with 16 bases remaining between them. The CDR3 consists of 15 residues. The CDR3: CASSQELGQGLGYTF. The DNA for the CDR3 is TGTGCCAGCAGCCAAGAACTGGGGCAGGGGTTAGGCTACACCTTC.

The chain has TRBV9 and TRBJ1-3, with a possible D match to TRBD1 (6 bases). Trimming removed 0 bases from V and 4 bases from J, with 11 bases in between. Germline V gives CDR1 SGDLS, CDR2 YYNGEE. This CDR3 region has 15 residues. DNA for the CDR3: TGTGCCAGCAGCGTAGTTCCTGACAGGGGAAACACCATATATTTT. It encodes CASSVVPDRGNTIYF. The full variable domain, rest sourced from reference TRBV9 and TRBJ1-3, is DSGVTQTPKHLITATGQRVTLRCSPRSGDLSVYWYQQSLDQGLQFLIQYYNGEERAKGNILERFSAQQFPDLHSELNLSSLELGDSALYFCASSVVPDRGNTIYFGEGSWLTVV.

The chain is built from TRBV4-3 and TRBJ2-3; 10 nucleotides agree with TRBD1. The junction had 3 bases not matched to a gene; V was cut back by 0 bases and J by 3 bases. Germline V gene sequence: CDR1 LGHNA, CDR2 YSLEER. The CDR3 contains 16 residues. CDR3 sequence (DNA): TGCGCCAGCAGCCAAGATGACAGGGGGCGGACAGATACGCAGTATTTT. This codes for CASSQDDRGRTDTQYF.

CDR3 sequence reads: CASSAGLAGLQSYNEQFF. DNA of the CDR3: TGCGCCAGCAGCGCCGGACTAGCGGGGCTCCAATCCTACAATGAGCAGTTCTTC. The chain uses TRBV5-1 and TRBJ2-1; 12 bases agree with TRBD2. The V gene end was trimmed by 4 bases and the J gene end by 1 base; junction bases not matched to a gene: 9. The germline gives CDR1 SGHRS, CDR2 YFSETQ. There are 18 residues in the CDR3.

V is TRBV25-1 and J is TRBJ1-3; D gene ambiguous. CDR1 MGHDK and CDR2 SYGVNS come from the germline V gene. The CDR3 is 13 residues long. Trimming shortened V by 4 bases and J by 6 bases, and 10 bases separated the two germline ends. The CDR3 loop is CASSVANENTIYF. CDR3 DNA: TGTGCCAGCAGTGTAGCAAACGAAAACACCATATATTTT.